This T cell receptor (beta chain) came from a study of CD4 T cells in relation to SARS-CoV-2 and coronaviruses (dated by TCRdb to the early 2020s). Describing the broader study: In the ViraFEST assay, PBMCs were cultured with antigen for under twelve days, after which TCR beta CDR3s were sequenced to identify antigen-specific clonal expansions. An HIV-1 Nef peptide pool or a culture without peptide was used as the negative reference condition. Patient-derived lymphoblastoid cell lines were used to map the HLA restriction of shared crossreactive spike epitopes. At the level of individual TCR clonotypes, the study measured memory CD4+ T cell crossreactivity between SARS-CoV-2 spike protein and common cold coronavirus spike proteins. Samples from a few pre-COVID donors and the naive versus memory experiments were sequenced with the Adaptive Biotechnologies TCR-sequencing kit; other data were Illumina-based. A different, Illumina-based TCR-beta assay was used to sequence expansion assays from other donors in the study. Broad study findings and their caveats: No donor contributed both pre-pandemic and post-infection samples, which limited tracing the source of pre-existing responses. Crossreactivity analysis centred on spike protein, so crossreactivity against other viral proteins was not assessed. Small numbers of patients and of tested TCRs were a limitation of the study. Approximately 60% of donors had memory CD4+ clonotypes that crossrecognized SARS-CoV-2 and at least one common cold coronavirus spike. Significantly weaker SARS-CoV-2-driven expansion was shown by crossreactive clones than by monoreactive clones, consistent with antigenic imprinting.

Its CDR3 holds 17 amino acids, cysteine through phenylalanine. The entry retains the CDR3 DNA only, 51 bases that are in frame from base 1. The germline V gene specifies MGHRA as CDR1 and YSYEKL as CDR2. The germline V end is reduced by 4 bases and the J end by 8 bases; junction bases left unmatched: 9. CD4+ T cells from unexposed donors were collected before the COVID-19 pandemic (2011-2018). After approximately eleven days of culture, CD4+ T cells were isolated with the EasySep CD4+ T cell isolation kit. As far as cell numbers permitted, CD4+ T cells from unexposed donors were tested for reactivity against SARS-CoV-2 S and N as well as four spike pools from common cold coronaviruses. Each well received about 2 million PBMCs, cultured in IMDM supplemented with around 4.7% human AB serum and approximately 9.7 IU/ml IL-2. Half of the culture medium was replaced with fresh IL-2-containing medium on days 3 and 7. Triplicate replicate wells were generally used for each peptide culture condition. The leukapheresis product for the unexposed donors was obtained through commercial purchase. Ficoll-Paque PLUS gradient centrifugation was used to isolate PBMCs from leukapheresis product or whole blood. The PBMCs went either fresh into the expansion assay or into cryopreservation at -140 degrees C. The QIAamp Micro DNA Kit was used to extract genomic DNA from the CD4+ T cells.

The method was the immunoSEQ multiplex PCR assay. In the paper's pipeline: Preprocessing removed nonproductive sequences and CDR3s not starting with C, not ending with F or W, or shorter than 7 amino acids. The MANAFEST web app was used to call antigen-specific clonotypes on the basis of expansion compared with the reference and with other culture wells. A clone counted as positive if significantly expanded in 2 of 3 replicate wells versus the reference culture at FDR below 0.05. Positive clones also required significant expansion versus all other tandem wells and an odds ratio above 5. After three terminal residues were trimmed from each end, CDR3 homology was quantified as pairwise Levenshtein distance using the stringdist R package. The table comes from immuneACCESS by way of TCRdb, which keeps in-frame sequences with V and J called. Part of the clones is missing from these tables; in studies checked, under half for an unresolved V gene and the rest for unknown reasons. That table supplies the V and J calls and clone size; D and trimming were determined from the DNA. This sample gives roughly 20,000 clones in total; about 78% of them show up just once. The ten largest clones take up roughly 20% of the sample.

Notes on this clone: This receptor's antigen is unknown. No clone much larger than this one lies a single base away; base qualities are absent.

Recombination connected TRBV4-1 to TRBJ2-1, and TRBD2 matches 15 of the central bases. The sequenced sample was CD4+ T cells from PBMCs, cultured in vitro. The sequence was collected from a human donor in good health. The nucleotide sequence reads TGCGCCAGCAGCCGCGGACTAGCGGGAGGGCCAGGGGATGAGCAGTTCTTC. This sequence encodes CASSRGLAGGPGDEQFF.